The rows below give T cell receptor beta chains drawn from one sample of a study of Ad26.COV2.S vaccination and SARS-CoV-2 variants. Clones were sequenced by immunoSEQ multiplex PCR, and TCRdb holds only the in-frame ones, with some missing. Of roughly 300,000 clones in the sample, around 88% were seen once. The material was peripheral blood, obtained in a trial of Ad26.COV2.S vaccine versus placebo. The receptors shown here come from a person between 18 and 65 years old who received the Ad26.COV2.S COVID-19 vaccine or a placebo. Each CDR3 is given with its conserved first and last residue. D genes are given only for firm matches. Not every row has a clone size; where given, it reads once, few, many or a size class.

>12|.|TRBV19|.|TRBJ2-7
TGTGCCAGTGCCTTCCGGGGAGGCGAGCAGTACTTC
CASAFRGGEQYF
>15|.|TRBV19|.|TRBJ2-1
TGTGCCAGTAGTATCTCGGGACAAGAATACAATGAGCAGTTCTTC
CASSISGQEYNEQFF
>16|TRBD2|TRBV7-9|.|TRBJ2-7
TGTGCCAGCAGCTTAGTTCCTAGCGGGGGGGTCTACGAGCAGTACTTC
CASSLVPSGGVYEQYF
>16|.|TRBV3-1/TRBV3-2|.|TRBJ2-5
TGTGCCAGCAGCCAACGGAGGGGGTCGTACCAAGAGACCCAGTACTTC
CASSQRRGSYQETQYF
>13|.|TRBV29-1|.|TRBJ1-5
TGCAGCGTCTCACAGGCGGGCAATCAGCCCCAGCATTTT
CSVSQAGNQPQHF
>14|.|TRBV20-1|.|TRBJ2-7
TGCAGTGCTAGTGGTGGCAGGGCCTCCTACGAGCAGTACTTC
CSASGGRASYEQYF
>12|TRBD1|TRBV12-3/TRBV12-4|few|TRBJ1-1
TGTGCCACACAGGGGTTGAGCACTGAAGCTTTCTTT
CATQGLSTEAFF
>13|.|TRBV3-1/TRBV3-2|few|TRBJ1-5
TGTGCCAGCAGCCCCAGGGAGGATAGGCCCCAGCATTTT
CASSPREDRPQHF
>16|.|TRBV11-1|.|TRBJ2-1
TGTGCCAGCAGCTTGGGCGCCGCTCGCCTTTACAATGAGCAGTTCTTC
CASSLGAARLYNEQFF
>15|.|TRBV6-6|.|TRBJ1-1
TGTGCCAGCATCCCCGGGGGAAGTGGGAACACTGAAGCTTTCTTT
CASIPGGSGNTEAFF
>15|.|TRBV5-4|.|TRBJ2-3
TGTGCCAGCAGCGTGAGACAGACGAACACAGATACGCAGTATTTT
CASSVRQTNTDTQYF
>14|.|TRBV6-4|.|TRBJ1-2
TGTGCCAGCAGGGGCCCGGAAGTAGCTGCTGGCTACACCTTC
CASRGPEVAAGYTF
>16|.|TRBV6-1|.|TRBJ2-3
TGTGCCAGCAGTGAAGCGGGCGTACTATCCCTGGGCACGCAGTATTTT
CASSEAGVLSLGTQYF
>16|.|TRBV19|.|TRBJ2-1
TGTGCCAGTAGTATCCCTCAGGGGTCGCCGTACAATGAGCAGTTCTTC
CASSIPQGSPYNEQFF